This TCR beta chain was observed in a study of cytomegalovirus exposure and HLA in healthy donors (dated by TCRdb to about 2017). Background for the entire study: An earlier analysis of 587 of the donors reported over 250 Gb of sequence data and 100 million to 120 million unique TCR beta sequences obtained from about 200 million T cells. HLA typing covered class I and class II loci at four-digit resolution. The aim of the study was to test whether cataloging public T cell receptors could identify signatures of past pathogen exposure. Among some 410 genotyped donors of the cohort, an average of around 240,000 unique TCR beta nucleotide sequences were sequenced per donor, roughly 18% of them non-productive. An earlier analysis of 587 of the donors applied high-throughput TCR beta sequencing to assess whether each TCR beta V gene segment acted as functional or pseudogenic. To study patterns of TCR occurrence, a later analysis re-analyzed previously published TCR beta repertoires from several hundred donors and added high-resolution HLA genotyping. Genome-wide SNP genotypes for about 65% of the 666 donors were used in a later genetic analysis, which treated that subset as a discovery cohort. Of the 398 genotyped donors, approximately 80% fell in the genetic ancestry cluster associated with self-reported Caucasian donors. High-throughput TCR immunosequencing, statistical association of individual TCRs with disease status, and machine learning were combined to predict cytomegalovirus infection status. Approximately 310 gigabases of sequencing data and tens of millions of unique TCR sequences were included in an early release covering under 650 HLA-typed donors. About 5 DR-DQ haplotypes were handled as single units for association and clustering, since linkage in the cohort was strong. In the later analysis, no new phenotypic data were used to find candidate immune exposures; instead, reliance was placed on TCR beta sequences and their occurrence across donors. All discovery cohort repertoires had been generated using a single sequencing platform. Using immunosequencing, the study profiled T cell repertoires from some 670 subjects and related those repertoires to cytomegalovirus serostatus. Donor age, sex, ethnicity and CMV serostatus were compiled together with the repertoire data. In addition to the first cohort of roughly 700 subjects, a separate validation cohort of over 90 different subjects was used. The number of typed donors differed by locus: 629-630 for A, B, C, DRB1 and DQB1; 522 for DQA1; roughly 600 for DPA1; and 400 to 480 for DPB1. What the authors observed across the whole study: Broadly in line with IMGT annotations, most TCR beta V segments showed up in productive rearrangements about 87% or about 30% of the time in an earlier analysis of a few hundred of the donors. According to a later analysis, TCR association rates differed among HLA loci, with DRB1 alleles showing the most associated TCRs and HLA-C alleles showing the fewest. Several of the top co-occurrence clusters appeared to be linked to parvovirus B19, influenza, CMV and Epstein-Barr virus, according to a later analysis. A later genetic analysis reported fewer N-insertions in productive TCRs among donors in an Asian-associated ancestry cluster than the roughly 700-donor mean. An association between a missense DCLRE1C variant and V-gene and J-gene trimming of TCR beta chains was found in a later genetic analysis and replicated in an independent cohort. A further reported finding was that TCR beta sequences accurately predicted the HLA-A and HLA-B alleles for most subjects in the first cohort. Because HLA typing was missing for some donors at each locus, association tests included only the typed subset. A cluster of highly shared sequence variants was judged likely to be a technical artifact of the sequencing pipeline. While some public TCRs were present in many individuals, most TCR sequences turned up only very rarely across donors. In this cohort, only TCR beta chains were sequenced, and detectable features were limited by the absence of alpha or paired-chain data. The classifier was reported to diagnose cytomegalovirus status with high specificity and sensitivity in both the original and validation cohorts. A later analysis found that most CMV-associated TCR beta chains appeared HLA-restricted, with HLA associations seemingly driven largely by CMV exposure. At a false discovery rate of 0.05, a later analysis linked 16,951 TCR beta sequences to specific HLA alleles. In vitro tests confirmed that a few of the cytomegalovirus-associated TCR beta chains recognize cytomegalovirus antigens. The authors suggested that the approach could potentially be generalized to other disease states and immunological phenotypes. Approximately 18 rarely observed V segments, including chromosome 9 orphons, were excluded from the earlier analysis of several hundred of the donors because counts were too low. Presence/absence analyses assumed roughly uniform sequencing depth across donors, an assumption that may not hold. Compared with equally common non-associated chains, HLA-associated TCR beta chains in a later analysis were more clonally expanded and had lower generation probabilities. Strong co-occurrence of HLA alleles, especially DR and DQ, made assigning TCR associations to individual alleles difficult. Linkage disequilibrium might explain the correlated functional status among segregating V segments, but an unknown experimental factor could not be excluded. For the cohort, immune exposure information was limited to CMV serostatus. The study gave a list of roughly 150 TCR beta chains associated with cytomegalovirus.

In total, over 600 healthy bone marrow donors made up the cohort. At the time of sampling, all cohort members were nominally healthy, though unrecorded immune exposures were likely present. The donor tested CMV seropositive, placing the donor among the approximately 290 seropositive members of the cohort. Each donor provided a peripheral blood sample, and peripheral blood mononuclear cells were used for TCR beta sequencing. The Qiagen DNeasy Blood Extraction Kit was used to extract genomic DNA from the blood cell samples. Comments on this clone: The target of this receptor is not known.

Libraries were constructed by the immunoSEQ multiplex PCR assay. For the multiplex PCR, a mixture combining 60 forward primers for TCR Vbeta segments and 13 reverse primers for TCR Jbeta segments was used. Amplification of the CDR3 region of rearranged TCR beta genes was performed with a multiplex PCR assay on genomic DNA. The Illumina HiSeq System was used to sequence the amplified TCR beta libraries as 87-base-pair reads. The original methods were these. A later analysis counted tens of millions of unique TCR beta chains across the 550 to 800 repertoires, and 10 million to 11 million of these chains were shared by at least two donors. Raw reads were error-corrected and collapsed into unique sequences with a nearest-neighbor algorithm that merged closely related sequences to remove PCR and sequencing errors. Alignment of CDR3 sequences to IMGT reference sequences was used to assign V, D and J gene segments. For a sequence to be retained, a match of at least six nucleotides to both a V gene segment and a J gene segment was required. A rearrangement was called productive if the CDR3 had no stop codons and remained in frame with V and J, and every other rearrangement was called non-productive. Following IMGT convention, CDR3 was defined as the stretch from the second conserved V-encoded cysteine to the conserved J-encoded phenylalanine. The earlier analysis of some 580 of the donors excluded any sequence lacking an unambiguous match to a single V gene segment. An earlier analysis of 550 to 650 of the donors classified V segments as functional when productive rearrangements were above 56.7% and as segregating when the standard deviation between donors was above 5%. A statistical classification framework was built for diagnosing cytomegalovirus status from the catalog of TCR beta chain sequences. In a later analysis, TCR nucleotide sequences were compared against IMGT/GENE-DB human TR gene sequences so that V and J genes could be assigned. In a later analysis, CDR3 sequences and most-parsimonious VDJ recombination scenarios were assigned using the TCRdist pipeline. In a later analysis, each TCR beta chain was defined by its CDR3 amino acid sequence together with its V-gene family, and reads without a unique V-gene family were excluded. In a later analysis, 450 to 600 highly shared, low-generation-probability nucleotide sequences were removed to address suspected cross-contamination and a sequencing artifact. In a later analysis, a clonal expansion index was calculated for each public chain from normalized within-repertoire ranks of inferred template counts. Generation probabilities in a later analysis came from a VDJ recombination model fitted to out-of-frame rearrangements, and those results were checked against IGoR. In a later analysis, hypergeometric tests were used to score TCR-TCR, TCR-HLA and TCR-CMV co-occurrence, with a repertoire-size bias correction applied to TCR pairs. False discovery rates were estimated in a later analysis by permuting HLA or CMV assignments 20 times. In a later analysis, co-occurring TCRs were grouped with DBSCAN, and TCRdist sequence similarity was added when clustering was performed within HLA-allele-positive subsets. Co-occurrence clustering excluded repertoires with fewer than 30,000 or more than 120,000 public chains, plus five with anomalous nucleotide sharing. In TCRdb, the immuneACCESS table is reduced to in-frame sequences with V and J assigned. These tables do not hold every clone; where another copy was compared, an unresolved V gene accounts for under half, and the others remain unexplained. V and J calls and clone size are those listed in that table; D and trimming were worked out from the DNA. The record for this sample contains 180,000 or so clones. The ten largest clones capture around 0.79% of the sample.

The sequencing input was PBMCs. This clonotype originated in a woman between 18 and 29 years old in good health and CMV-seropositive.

The sequenced DNA: TGCGCCAGCAGCCAAGATCTGGGACTCGCGGGGGAGTTCTTC. The resulting protein is CASSQDLGLAGEFF. The rearranged chain carries TRBV4-3 and TRBJ2-1; TRBD2 lines up with 7 middle nucleotides. Trimming accounts for 0 bases at V and 14 bases at J, while the number of junction bases matched to no gene is 10. According to the germline V gene, CDR1 reads LGHNA and CDR2 reads YSLEER. From the cysteine up to the phenylalanine, the CDR3 has a length of 14 residues. Only the CDR3 part of the read is kept: 42 bases, read in frame from the first base.